Here is one TCR beta chain with its context. The data stem from a study of T cell changes during pregnancy in multiple sclerosis. The assay was immunoSEQ multiplex PCR, and TCRdb's table has in-frame clones only and misses some. The sample gives around 40,000 clones, about 90% of which show up once; 0.73% is in the top ten. Germline-derived CDR1 and CDR2 are SEHNR and FQNEAQ (reference sequence). V lost 2 bases and J lost 1; bases outside the gene matches: 1. CDR3 size: 14 residues. V is TRBV7-9 and J is TRBJ1-2; 7 nucleotides match TRBD1. This sample comprised CD4+ T cells from peripheral blood mononuclear cells, obtained before pregnancy. This clonotype was sampled from a female donor with multiple sclerosis, enrolled in a pregnancy study. Here the CDR3 reads CASSLQGVNYGYTF. In DNA form, the CDR3 reads TGTGCCAGCAGCTTACAGGGGGTTAACTATGGCTACACCTTC.